Detailed here is one TCR beta chain. The antigen this receptor binds is unknown. No base-level quality is on record; no much larger clone is a single base apart. V is pared back by 6 bases and J by 8 bases, with 19 bases lying between the germline termini. According to the germline V gene, CDR1 reads MNHEY and CDR2 reads SVGAGI. The CDR3 runs 14 residues from the cysteine to the phenylalanine. Only CDR3 DNA remains: 42 bases, in frame from the first base. The data derive from a study of blood T cell repertoires in COVID-19 (dated by TCRdb to 2020 to 2022). In the study overall: Samples covering the acute and convalescent phases of COVID-19 were provided by collaborators in the United States, Italy and Spain. The prospective study material was composed of cDNA or gDNA derived from T cells, B-cell-depleted T cells, or PBMCs. Subjects who had been exposed to COVID-19, were actively infected with it, or had recovered from it provided the deeply sampled blood TCRbeta repertoires that made up the dataset. The repertoires were released in a freely available public database intended as a resource for research on the immune response to SARS-CoV-2. Samples came from the ongoing ImmuneRACE study (first 160 participants) plus 1,254 subjects from 6 global collaborators. Sample metadata almost always included a de-identified subject ID, COVID-19 status, age in years and sex. Where available, HLA class I and class II types were obtained from metadata supplied by the sample provider rather than from assay-based typing.

Enrolling through a virtual design, the prospective study's participants ranged in age from roughly 18 to 95 years and lived across roughly 24 United States geographic areas. To assign participants to cohorts, the prospective study relied on clinical history that participants themselves reported in a screening survey and a study questionnaire. In the prospective study, mobile phlebotomists collected whole blood, serum and a nasopharyngeal or oropharyngeal swab from each participant. Over a 2-month period, participants in the prospective study had the option of providing additional blood draws and questionnaires. Prospective study blood samples were shipped either frozen or at room temperature before DNA extraction. Points the paper makes about the study in general: Clinical and demographic metadata were provided uncurated, with the amount varying by source and participant.

TCRbeta CDR3 regions were amplified from genomic DNA by means of the immunoSEQ Assay, a bias-controlled multiplex PCR. The paper's data handling went like this. The number of nucleated cells in each sample was estimated from the amplification of reference gene primers within the assay. Sequence reads were collapsed and filtered to measure the absolute abundance of every unique TCRbeta CDR3 rearrangement. Productive Simpson clonality was computed per sample as the square root of Simpson's diversity index over productive rearrangements. TCRdb holds this immuneACCESS table with in-frame rearrangements only. Some clones are missing; in checked studies, unresolved V genes explain under half, and the rest has no known cause. That table supplies the V and J calls and clone size; D and trimming were determined from the DNA. The table for this sample lists some 170,000 clones; roughly 84% of them were counted only once. The top ten clones comprise around 1.2% of the sample.

The chain joins TRBV6-5 to TRBJ1-2, and possibly TRBD1, on 6 matching bases. The material sequenced was PBMCs or T cells enriched from blood (not recorded which). The sequence came from a human donor with acute COVID-19. The donor label of this sample is uncertain. CDR3 reads: CASRAWGGELGYTF. The nucleotide sequence reads TGTGCCAGCAGGGCCTGGGGGGGCGAGCTCGGCTACACCTTC.